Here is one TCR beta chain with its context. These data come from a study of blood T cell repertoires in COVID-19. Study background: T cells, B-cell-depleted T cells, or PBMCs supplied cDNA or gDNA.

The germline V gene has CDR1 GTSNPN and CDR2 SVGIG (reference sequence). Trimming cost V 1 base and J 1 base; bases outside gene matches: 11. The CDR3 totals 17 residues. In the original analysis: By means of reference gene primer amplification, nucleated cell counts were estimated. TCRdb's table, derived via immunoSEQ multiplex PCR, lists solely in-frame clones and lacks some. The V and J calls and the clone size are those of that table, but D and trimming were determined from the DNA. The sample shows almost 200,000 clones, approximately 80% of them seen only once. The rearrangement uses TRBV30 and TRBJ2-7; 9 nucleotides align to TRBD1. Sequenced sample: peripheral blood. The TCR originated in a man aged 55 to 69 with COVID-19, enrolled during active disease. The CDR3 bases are TGTGCCTGGAGTGGGGGGATGGGACAGGGAAGGTCCTACGAGCAGTACTTC. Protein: CAWSGGMGQGRSYEQYF.